The clone carrying this T cell receptor (beta chain) showed up many times. TCRdb re-derived calls from the 5' RACE reads in MiXCR, one entry per CDR3 protein. Among a few hundred thousand distinct CDR3 sequences listed, 3.5% to 5% were seen once. This sample was included in a study of T cells after yellow fever vaccination. The source material was PBMCs, sampled 15 days after the yellow fever booster vaccination. The receptor's source is a man between 18 and 35 years old who received the YFV17D yellow fever vaccine.

The CDR3 DNA follows: TGTGCCAGCAGCTTAGGCATAGACTCCTACGAGCAGTACTTC. Its translation is CASSLGIDSYEQYF. The chain is built from TRBV7-9 and TRBJ2-7; no reliable D call. The CDR3 runs 14 residues. CDR1 and CDR2 from the germline V gene are SEHNR and FQNEAQ (reference sequence). V dropped 1 base and J dropped 0 bases, with 7 bases sitting between them.